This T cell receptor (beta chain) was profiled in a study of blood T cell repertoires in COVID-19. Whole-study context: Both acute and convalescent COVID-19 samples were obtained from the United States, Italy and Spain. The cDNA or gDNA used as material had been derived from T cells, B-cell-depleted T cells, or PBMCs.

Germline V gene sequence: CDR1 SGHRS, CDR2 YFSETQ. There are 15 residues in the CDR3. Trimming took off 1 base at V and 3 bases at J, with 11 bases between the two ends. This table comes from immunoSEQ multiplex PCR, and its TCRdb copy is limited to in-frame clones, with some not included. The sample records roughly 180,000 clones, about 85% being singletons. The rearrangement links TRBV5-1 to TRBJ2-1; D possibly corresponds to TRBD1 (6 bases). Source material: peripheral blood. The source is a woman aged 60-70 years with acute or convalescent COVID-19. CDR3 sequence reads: CASSLMSGVYNEQFF. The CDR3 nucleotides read TGCGCCAGCAGCTTGATGTCAGGGGTCTACAATGAGCAGTTCTTC.